The rows below give T cell receptor beta chains drawn from one sample of a study of T cells in Graves' hyperthyroidism and ophthalmopathy. Each CDR3 protein gets one entry after TCRdb re-called the multiplex PCR reads with MiXCR. The sample carries approximately 610,000 distinct CDR3 sequences, 14% to 15% recorded once. Material: blood. These receptors came from a woman in her thirties or forties with Graves' ophthalmopathy. Both conserved end residues are part of each CDR3. D genes are given only for firm matches. A clone size is listed for some rows: how often the clone was seen (once, few, many), or a class if it is expanded.

clone size | J gene | V gene | D gene | CDR3 DNA | CDR3 protein
many | TRBJ2-7 | TRBV28 | TRBD1 | TGTGCCAGCAGCCAAACAGGGGCCCACGAGCAGTACTTC | CASSQTGAHEQYF
few | TRBJ2-5 | TRBV12-3/TRBV12-4 | - | TGTGCCAGCACCTCTTGGGGGGTACAAGAGACCCAGTACTTC | CASTSWGVQETQYF
many | TRBJ2-7 | TRBV27 | - | TGTGCCAGCAGTACACCCGGTGGCGAGCAGTACTTC | CASSTPGGEQYF
few | TRBJ1-6 | TRBV6-1 | - | TGTGCCACCCGACGGAGCTCCTATAATTCACCCCTCCACTTT | CATRRSSYNSPLHF
many | TRBJ1-5 | TRBV6-2/TRBV6-3 | TRBD1 | TGTGCCAGCAGTTACTTCGGACAGGGAGGAAGCAATCAGCCCCAGCATTTT | CASSYFGQGGSNQPQHF
many | TRBJ1-2 | TRBV6-1 | - | TGTGCCAGCAGTGTAGGGGAATCTACTGCCGATGGCTACACCTTC | CASSVGESTADGYTF
many | TRBJ1-2 | TRBV7-2 | - | TGTGCCAGCAGCCTAGCCAAAGTGAGCTACACCTTC | CASSLAKVSYTF
many | TRBJ1-5 | TRBV29-1 | - | TGCAGCGTTGCCAGGGGCACGGATCAGCCCCAGCATTTT | CSVARGTDQPQHF
- | TRBJ2-1 | TRBV24-1 | TRBD2 | TGTGCCACAAGTGGGGGGGGGTGGGATAGCTCCTACAATGAGCAGTTCTTC | CATSGGGWDSSYNEQFF
many | TRBJ1-1 | TRBV6-5 | - | TGTGCCAGCGCGAGGGGACGGAACACTGAAGCTTTCTTT | CASARGRNTEAFF
many | TRBJ2-7 | TRBV20-1 | TRBD2 | TGCAGTGCCTGGACTAGCGGTACCCGATTAGGGTACGAGCAGTACTTC | CSAWTSGTRLGYEQYF
- | TRBJ1-1 | TRBV6-1 | - | TGTGCCAGCTCACCACCGACCGGGCAGATGAACACTGAAGCTTTCTTT | CASSPPTGQMNTEAFF
many | TRBJ2-7 | TRBV20-1 | TRBD1 | TGCAGTGCTCGTTTACAGGGGTTGGGCTACGAGCAGTACTTC | CSARLQGLGYEQYF
many | TRBJ2-7 | TRBV7-8 | - | TGTGCCAGCAGCTTAGAAGGGGGACTTTGGTACGAGCAGTACTTC | CASSLEGGLWYEQYF
many | TRBJ2-2 | TRBV11-2 | TRBD2 | TGTGCCAGCAGCTCTACTAGCGGGAGGTTCGGGGAGCTGTTTTTT | CASSSTSGRFGELFF
- | TRBJ2-5 | TRBV28 | - | TGTGCCAGCAGTTTTATGGTACAGGGAGGAGAGACCCAGTACTTC | CASSFMVQGGETQYF
few | TRBJ2-3 | TRBV6-2/TRBV6-3 | TRBD2 | TGTGCCAGCAGTCCCCCGACAGGTACCTACTCCTTAGGACTAGCCACAGATACGCAGTATTTT | CASSPPTGTYSLGLATDTQYF
many | TRBJ2-5 | TRBV12-3/TRBV12-4 | - | TGTGCCAGCAGTCCCCGGGGTTTGCAGACCCAGTACTTC | CASSPRGLQTQYF